This T cell receptor beta chain came from a study of T-cell memory formation after mild COVID-19. The wider study: TCR clusters were largely donor specific. Study-wide results and caveats: CD4+ bias marked clones expanding day 15 to 37, unlike balanced contracting clones.

TCRdb used MiXCR to reprocess the 5' RACE reads, holding one entry per CDR3 protein. There are some 150,000 distinct CDR3 sequences in the sample; 15% to 20% occur only once, and approximately 2.3% lies in the top ten. This CDR3 spans 16 amino acids. V dropped 5 bases and J dropped 6; count of bases not matched to a gene: 12. This clonotype was found a few times. Its specificity is not known. The TCR originated in an adult woman who had mild COVID-19 (a few samples of this study predate the infection). Cell type and time point are not known. The rearrangement uses TRBV12-3 or TRBV12-4 and TRBJ2-3, with 9 bases fitting TRBD2. The specimen sequenced was PBMCs or a T cell subset sorted from them (not recorded which). CDR3 sequence reads: CASSPSTGLAFDTQYF. The CDR3, as DNA: TGTGCCAGCAGTCCGTCCACGGGACTAGCATTCGATACGCAGTATTTT.